This passage covers 27 T cell receptor beta chains from one sample sequenced in a study of blood T cell repertoires in COVID-19. The data were produced by immunoSEQ multiplex PCR, yet TCRdb's version contains in-frame clones alone and is incomplete. The table has about 440,000 clones, 90% seen once. What was sequenced was PBMCs or T cells enriched from blood (not recorded which). Source of these receptors: a man younger than 35 who had recovered from COVID-19.

This clone has just one count. The chain links TRBV6-6 to TRBJ1-2; D is possibly TRBD1 (5 bases). Trimming pared 7 bases from V and 4 bases from J, leaving 22 bases between. The germline V gene has CDR1 MNHNY and CDR2 SVGAGI (reference sequence). This CDR3 has 16 amino acids. For the CDR3, the DNA is TGTGCCAGCACCCAGTCCGGAGGGGAAGTAGGCTATGGCTACACCTTC. Encoded protein: CASTQSGGEVGYGYTF.

Worth noting for this clone: Within the sample, other DNA sequences also encode this same CDR3. The genes are TRBV12-3 or TRBV12-4 and TRBJ1-5, with a tentative D call TRBD1 (6 bases). V gave up 6 bases and J gave up 3 bases, with 9 bases separating them. This CDR3 region has 13 residues. The CDR3 is CASRAGVNQPQHF. The DNA of the CDR3 is TGTGCCAGCAGAGCAGGGGTCAATCAGCCCCAGCATTTT.

The V gene is TRBV6-5, the J gene TRBJ1-1; D not certain. Trimming stripped 5 bases from V and 0 bases from J, with 7 bases between. Germline V lookup: CDR1 MNHEY, CDR2 SVGAGI. This CDR3 has 13 residues. The DNA for the CDR3 is TGTGCCAGCAGTATAACTTTGAACACTGAAGCTTTCTTT. Its translation: CASSITLNTEAFF.

The chain links TRBV7-3 to TRBJ1-1; D is perhaps TRBD1 (6 bases). Germline assignment: CDR1 SGHTA and CDR2 FQGTGA. The CDR3 is 19 amino acids. V dropped 2 bases and J dropped 0 bases, with 22 bases sitting between them. CDR3 loop: CASSLFPRGSRIMNTEAFF. The CDR3 nucleotides read TGTGCCAGCAGCTTATTTCCTAGGGGGTCACGGATCATGAACACTGAAGCTTTCTTT.

The genes are TRBV5-8 and TRBJ2-7; D possibly corresponds to TRBD1 (6 bases). V lost 3 bases and J 2 bases, leaving 24 bases between the germline ends. Germline V gene lookup returns CDR1 SGHTS and CDR2 YDEGEE. The CDR3 consists of 18 residues. The CDR3 protein is CASSWGPGHPVGPYEQYF. In nucleotides, the CDR3 is TGTGCCAGCAGCTGGGGGCCGGGACACCCGGTAGGTCCCTACGAGCAGTACTTC.

This chain uses TRBV2 with TRBJ2-7; D unclear. Germline assignment: CDR1 SNHLY and CDR2 FYNNEI. This CDR3 has 13 amino acids. V dropped 4 bases and J dropped 7 bases, with 14 bases sitting between them. CDR3 in DNA: TGTGCCAGCAGTGCCAATCTTATTGAGGAGCAGTACTTC. Protein product: CASSANLIEEQYF.

The V and J genes are TRBV11-3 and TRBJ1-1; D is unresolved. Trimming pared 5 bases from V and 4 bases from J, leaving 14 bases between. The germline gives CDR1 SGHNT, CDR2 YENEEA. This CDR3 spans 14 amino acids. In DNA form, the CDR3 reads TGTGCCAGCAGCCTCAGCGGGTCGGGCACTGAAGCTTTCTTT. Protein product: CASSLSGSGTEAFF.

A few counts support this clone. J is TRBJ2-2 and V is TRBV19; TRBD2 matches 7 bases. The CDR3 loop spans 15 amino acids. Losses at the gene ends were 10 bases for V and 0 bases for J; bases not matched to a gene: 8. Per the germline V gene, CDR1 is LNHDA and CDR2 is SQIVND (reference sequence). This CDR3 reads CAMALAEANTGELFF. The DNA for the CDR3 is TGTGCCATGGCGCTAGCGGAGGCGAACACCGGGGAGCTGTTTTTT.

The gene calls are TRBV6-1 and TRBJ1-5, with a weak D call TRBD1 (5 bases). Per the germline V gene, CDR1 is MNHNS and CDR2 is SASEGT. There are 16 residues in the CDR3. V was shortened by 2 bases and J by 0 bases, with 11 bases between the two germline ends. The CDR3 nucleotides read TGTGCCAGCAGTGAATTGGGGGGATATAGCAATCAGCCCCAGCATTTT. Protein product: CASSELGGYSNQPQHF.

The chain links TRBV27 to TRBJ2-2; D gene uncertain. The germline CDR1 and CDR2 sequences are MNHEY and SMNVEV (reference sequence). The CDR3 is 14 residues long. The V gene lost 6 bases and the J gene lost 3 bases, with 11 bases spanning the gap. The DNA for the CDR3 is TGTGCCAGCAGCGGGTTTGGGTACACCGGGGAGCTGTTTTTT. Protein product: CASSGFGYTGELFF.

This clone has just one count. This chain joins TRBV4-1 and TRBJ2-2; 9 bases map to TRBD1. Germline assignment: CDR1 MGHRA and CDR2 YSYEKL. With V trimmed by 0 bases and J by 9 bases, 5 bases remained unmatched. The CDR3 totals 15 residues. The CDR3 is CASSQDRTGGRELFF. DNA for the CDR3: TGCGCCAGCAGCCAAGATAGAACAGGGGGCCGGGAGCTGTTTTTT.

The chain links TRBV4-1 to TRBJ1-4, with D possibly TRBD1 on 5 matching bases. Germline loops: CDR1 MGHRA, CDR2 YSYEKL. Trimming cost V 4 bases and J 12 bases, with 21 bases left between them. The CDR3 has 15 amino acids. Written as DNA, the CDR3 is TGCGCCAGCAGCCTTTACGGACATTTATCCGAAGAACTGTTTTTT. Its protein is CASSLYGHLSEELFF.

This chain uses TRBV5-4 with TRBJ1-6; D not resolved. Germline assignment: CDR1 SGHNT and CDR2 YYREEE (reference sequence). Trimming shortened V by 5 bases and J by 3 bases, and 6 bases separated the two germline ends. The CDR3 consists of 13 residues. The CDR3 DNA reads TGTGCCAGCAGTTTAGACTATAATTCACCCCTCCACTTT. Protein sequence: CASSLDYNSPLHF.

A word on this clone: The junction differs from germline at one of its ends, possibly a read error. The chain links TRBV29-1 to TRBJ1-1; perhaps TRBD1 as D (5 bases). Germline V gene sequence: CDR1 SQVTM, CDR2 ANQGSEA. CDR3 size: 8 residues. This CDR3 reads CSVRGSRF. In DNA form, the CDR3 reads TGCAGCGTTCGGGGGTCCCGATTT. Complete variable domain (other parts from reference TRBV29-1 and TRBJ1-1): SAVISQKPSRDICQRGTSLTIQCQVDSQVTMMFWYRQQPGQSLTLIATANQGSEATYESGFVIDKFPISRPNLTFSTLTVSNMSPEDSSIYLCSVRGSRFGQGTRLTVV.

J is TRBJ2-2 and V is TRBV7-6; 7 nucleotides line up with TRBD2. V shed 1 base, J shed 0 bases, and the junction held 5 bases outside the gene matches. CDR1 SGHVS and CDR2 FNYEAQ come from the germline V gene. The CDR3 sequence is 17 residues long. CDR3 region: CASSLVAGAANTGELFF. CDR3 DNA sequence: TGTGCCAGCAGCTTAGTCGCGGGAGCAGCGAACACCGGGGAGCTGTTTTTT.

There are a few counts of this clone. The V gene is TRBV4-2, the J gene TRBJ2-3; a weak D match, TRBD2 (6 bases). The CDR3 consists of 18 residues. CDR1 and CDR2 from the germline V gene are LGHNA and YNFKEQ. The ends were cut back, 0 bases at V and 2 bases at J, with 18 bases in the middle. CDR3 nucleotides: TGTGCCAGCAGCCAAGATCTCGCTACCCGGGGGTACACAGATACGCAGTATTTT. Amino acids: CASSQDLATRGYTDTQYF.

The J gene is TRBJ2-1, the V gene TRBV5-8; 7 bases are a match to TRBD2. This CDR3 comprises 17 residues. V was pared by 4 bases and J by 2 bases, with 12 bases of the junction left unmatched. Germline V lookup: CDR1 SGHTS, CDR2 YDEGEE. The CDR3 region is CASSPQSGGGAYNEQFF. CDR3 DNA sequence: TGTGCCAGCAGCCCCCAAAGTGGGGGGGGTGCCTACAATGAGCAGTTCTTC.

The rearrangement links TRBV5-6 to TRBJ1-5; D unresolved. V shed 4 bases and J shed 3 bases, with 5 bases lying between them. This CDR3 has 12 residues. In germline, CDR1 is SGHDT, CDR2 YYEEEE. The CDR3 bases are TGTGCCAGCAGCCCAGTCAATCAGCCCCAGCATTTT. Protein product: CASSPVNQPQHF.

This rearrangement joins TRBV12-3 or TRBV12-4 to TRBJ1-2; D is ambiguous. The V and J ends lost 0 bases and 7 bases respectively, with 9 bases between them. The CDR3 is 13 residues long. The CDR3 DNA reads TGTGCCAGCAGTTTAGCGCAAGCCCGTGGCTACACCTTC. Protein sequence: CASSLAQARGYTF.

The DNA for the CDR3 is TGTGCCTGGAAAGATTGGAGGAGACCCAATCAGCCCCAGCATTTT. Protein: CAWKDWRRPNQPQHF. The chain carries TRBV30 and TRBJ1-5; D unresolved. The CDR3 is 15 residues long. Germline CDR1 reads GTSNPN; CDR2 reads SVGIG (reference sequence). Trimming stripped 4 bases from V and 3 bases from J, with 16 bases between.

This clone was found once. V usage is TRBV5-1 and J usage is TRBJ2-7; TRBD2 agrees at 7 bases. V was pared by 0 bases and J by 2 bases, with 5 bases of the junction left unmatched. Germline CDR1 reads SGHRS; CDR2 reads YFSETQ. CDR3 length equals 15 residues. The CDR3 DNA reads TGCGCCAGCAGCTTGGAGGGCGGGAGCCCCTACGAGCAGTACTTC. This sequence encodes CASSLEGGSPYEQYF. Variable domain in full (rest from reference TRBV5-1 and TRBJ2-7): KAGVTQTPRYLIKTRGQQVTLSCSPISGHRSVSWYQQTPGQGLQFLFEYFSETQRNKGNFPGRFSGRQFSNSRSEMNVSTLELGDSALYLCASSLEGGSPYEQYFGPGTRLTVT.

This chain joins TRBV27 and TRBJ2-3; perhaps TRBD2 as D (6 bases). CDR3 length equals 18 residues. Germline loops: CDR1 MNHEY, CDR2 SMNVEV (reference sequence). Trimming left V 5 bases short and J 0 bases short, with 21 bases between. The CDR3 is CASSPLAFSSSSTDTQYF. For the CDR3, the DNA is TGTGCCAGCAGTCCCCTAGCGTTCTCCTCTAGTAGCACAGATACGCAGTATTTT.

CDR3 bases: TGCGCCAGCAGCCACACCGACAGGGCCGGTGGCTACACCTTC. This sequence encodes CASSHTDRAGGYTF. The chain joins TRBV4-1 to TRBJ1-2, with 7 nucleotides matching TRBD1. The CDR3 sequence is 14 residues long. Germline V gene lookup returns CDR1 MGHRA and CDR2 YSYEKL. The trim removed 3 bases at V and 7 bases at J, leaving 8 bases unmatched.

The chain combines TRBV2 with TRBJ1-6; D ambiguous. Germline V gene data show CDR1 as SNHLY and CDR2 as FYNNEI. The CDR3 is made up of 12 amino acids. The ends were cut back, 3 bases at V and 16 bases at J, with 13 bases in the middle. The CDR3 DNA sequence: TGTGCCAGCAGTGATCCGCCGGCTAGTCTCCACTTT. As protein: CASSDPPASLHF.

V and J are TRBV7-6 and TRBJ1-4; 9 bases line up with TRBD1. V shed 5 bases and J 8 bases; nucleotides not matched to a gene: 9. CDR1 is SGHVS and CDR2 is FNYEAQ in the germline V gene. This CDR3 contains 15 residues. In DNA form, the CDR3 reads TGTGCCAGCAGCCCAAGGGACAGGGACGGGGAAAAACTGTTTTTT. Encoded protein: CASSPRDRDGEKLFF.

The genes are TRBV7-9 and TRBJ2-3; D possibly corresponds to TRBD2 (5 bases). This CDR3 region has 16 residues. The germline V gene has CDR1 SEHNR and CDR2 FQNEAQ (reference sequence). Trimming pared 4 bases from V and 2 bases from J, leaving 16 bases between. The CDR3 spells CASSSPPSGVTDTQYF. The CDR3 region has the DNA TGTGCCAGCAGCTCCCCCCCCAGCGGAGTCACAGATACGCAGTATTTT.

This clone was detected a few times. CDR3 DNA sequence: TGTGCCAGCAGCTTAAACAGGGGTGGTCAGCCCCAGCATTTT. This encodes CASSLNRGGQPQHF. The V gene is TRBV7-2, the J gene TRBJ1-5; 7 positions match TRBD1. The V and J ends lost 2 bases and 6 bases, in that order; junction bases with no gene match: 4. The germline V gene encodes CDR1 SGHTA and CDR2 FQGNSA. The CDR3 is 14 amino acids.